The 21 T cell receptor beta chains reported below all come from one sample, sequenced in a study of T cell changes during pregnancy in multiple sclerosis. Clones were read by immunoSEQ multiplex PCR, and TCRdb kept only the in-frame ones, dropping some. The table lists tens of thousands of clones, 92% of them singletons. Sample: peripheral blood, taken in the second trimester of pregnancy. These receptors came from a female donor with multiple sclerosis, enrolled in a pregnancy study.

J is TRBJ1-1 and V is TRBV6-5; 9 nucleotides align to TRBD1. After removal of 2 bases from V and 10 bases from J, the junction contained 11 bases not matched to a gene. This CDR3 has 15 residues. Germline lookup yields CDR1 MNHEY and CDR2 SVGAGI. The CDR3 DNA is TGTGCCAGCAGTTACCCGGGACAGGGAGGGGTAGTAGCTTTCTTT. The encoded protein is CASSYPGQGGVVAFF.

This chain joins TRBV7-9 and TRBJ1-5; D is ambiguous. The V gene's germline CDR1 is SEHNR and CDR2 FQNEAQ (reference sequence). The CDR3 runs to 16 residues. The germline V and J ends were trimmed by 4 bases and 2 bases, with 15 bases remaining between them. The CDR3, as DNA: TGTGCCAGCAGCTCTTCTAACTTCCCTGGCAATCAGCCCCAGCATTTT. Encoded protein: CASSSSNFPGNQPQHF.

This clone was detected once. V usage is TRBV28 and J usage is TRBJ1-5, with 8 bases that match TRBD1. The germline V gene encodes CDR1 MDHEN and CDR2 SYDVKM. The trim removed 5 bases at V and 0 bases at J, leaving 9 bases unmatched. This CDR3 region has 17 residues. The CDR3 loop reads CASSRDRRSHSNQPQHF. As DNA, the CDR3 is TGTGCCAGCAGTCGGGACAGGCGCTCTCATAGCAATCAGCCCCAGCATTTT.

This chain uses TRBV27 with TRBJ2-1; 10 nucleotides align to TRBD1. This CDR3 comprises 15 residues. Germline assignment: CDR1 MNHEY and CDR2 SMNVEV (reference sequence). With V trimmed by 7 bases and J by 5 bases, 8 bases remained unmatched. The CDR3, as DNA: TGTGCCAGCATCGACAGGGGGCGACCCAACAATGAGCAGTTCTTC. Translating gives CASIDRGRPNNEQFF.

The chain employs TRBV5-4 and TRBJ2-1; 7 bases line up with TRBD2. The CDR3 runs 14 residues. Trimming at V came to 0 bases and at J to 8 bases, leaving 5 bases not matched to a gene. Germline values: CDR1 SGHNT, CDR2 YYREEE (reference sequence). CDR3 region: CASSLVGGRDEQFF. The CDR3 bases are TGTGCCAGCAGCTTGGTGGGAGGGCGCGATGAGCAGTTCTTC.

CDR3 nucleotides: TGTGCCAGCAGTGACAACACAGATACGCAGTATTTT. Encoded protein: CASSDNTDTQYF. V gene TRBV2 combines with J gene TRBJ2-3; D is unclear. Germline V gives CDR1 SNHLY, CDR2 FYNNEI. The CDR3 sequence is 12 residues long. Between the trimmed V and J ends, which lost 3 bases and 2 bases, there was a span of 3 bases.

CDR3 DNA: TGTGCCAGCGCCCGGGAGGTCCTCCACTTT. Translation gives CASAREVLHF. The chain recombines TRBV7-9 with TRBJ1-6; unclear D gene. The germline CDR1 and CDR2 sequences are SEHNR and FQNEAQ (reference sequence). CDR3 length equals 10 residues. V was pared by 8 bases and J by 15 bases, with 11 bases between.

V and J are TRBV18 and TRBJ2-2, with 9 bases identical to TRBD1. Trimming removed 2 bases from V and 7 bases from J; junction bases left unmatched: 8. The length of the CDR3 is 16 residues. Germline-derived CDR1 and CDR2 are KGHSH and LQKENI. CDR3 nucleotides: TGTGCCAGCTCACCAAGGGGACAGGGAGTCGTCGGGGAGCTGTTTTTT. It encodes CASSPRGQGVVGELFF.

The chain joins TRBV6-1 to TRBJ2-7; 9 bases fit TRBD2. This CDR3 comprises 14 residues. Germline V gene lookup returns CDR1 MNHNS and CDR2 SASEGT. Unmatched junction bases numbered 9, after V lost 6 bases and J lost 6 bases. The DNA of the CDR3 is TGTGCCAGCAGACAAGGCGGAGCGGGGGGCGAGCAGTACTTC. Its protein product is CASRQGGAGGEQYF.

This chain joins TRBV30 and TRBJ1-4, with 7 bases fitting TRBD1. This CDR3 is 14 amino acids long. Germline CDR1 GTSNPN, CDR2 SVGIG (reference sequence). The J segment lost 8 bases and the V segment lost 2 bases, leaving 8 bases of the junction unmatched. In nucleotides, the CDR3 is TGTGCCTGGAGTCCCACAGGGGACGTCGAAAAACTGTTTTTT. It encodes CAWSPTGDVEKLFF.

The chain is built from TRBV7-2 and TRBJ2-1; D is unclear. Germline-derived CDR1 and CDR2 are SGHTA and FQGNSA. V shed 4 bases and J shed 0 bases, with 13 bases lying between them. The CDR3 is made up of 16 amino acids. CDR3 amino acids: CASSSKASYSYNEQFF. CDR3 nucleotide sequence: TGTGCCAGCAGCTCAAAAGCGTCCTACTCCTACAATGAGCAGTTCTTC.

This chain links TRBV28 with TRBJ1-1; possibly TRBD1 for D (5 bases). The ends were cut back, 4 bases at V and 6 bases at J, with 18 bases in the middle. There are 15 residues in the CDR3. Germline assignment: CDR1 MDHEN and CDR2 SYDVKM. As DNA, the CDR3 is TGTGCCAGCAGTTCTAACCAGGGACGGAGGGCTGAAGCTTTCTTT. Protein sequence: CASSSNQGRRAEAFF.

The chain combines TRBV4-2 with TRBJ1-1; D gene uncertain. CDR1 LGHNA and CDR2 YNFKEQ come from the germline V gene. The CDR3 has 16 amino acids. The V and J ends lost 1 base and 0 bases respectively, with 12 bases between them. CDR3 sequence (DNA): TGTGCCAGCAGCCAAGTTGTGGCAGGTTTGAACACTGAAGCTTTCTTT. Encoded protein: CASSQVVAGLNTEAFF.

J is TRBJ2-7 and V is TRBV27; D possibly corresponds to TRBD2 (7 bases). Trimming pared 2 bases from V and 4 bases from J, leaving 18 bases between. The CDR3 is 16 residues long. Germline V gives CDR1 MNHEY, CDR2 SMNVEV (reference sequence). CDR3 residues: CASSLASRGGEYEQYF. CDR3 nucleotide sequence: TGTGCCAGCAGTTTAGCCTCCCGCGGGGGCGAGTACGAGCAGTACTTC.

This clone was seen just once. J is TRBJ1-2 and V is TRBV7-6; 11 bases are shared with TRBD1. The CDR3 contains 17 residues. The germline gives CDR1 SGHVS, CDR2 FNYEAQ. The trim removed 5 bases at V and 7 bases at J, leaving 15 bases unmatched. The CDR3 nucleotides read TGTGCCAGCAGCCTAACACCGGGAGGGACAGGGGGTAGTGGCTACACCTTC. Residues: CASSLTPGGTGGSGYTF.

The chain links TRBV6-1 to TRBJ2-7; D not certain. The germline V and J ends were trimmed by 6 bases and 2 bases, with 11 bases remaining between them. The length of the CDR3 is 13 residues. Looked up from germline, CDR1 is MNHNS and CDR2 is SASEGT. DNA of the CDR3: TGTGCCAGCAGGCCGGTCCCCACCTACGAGCAGTACTTC. This translates into CASRPVPTYEQYF.

The V call is TRBV7-6, the J call TRBJ2-7, with 8 positions matching TRBD2. Germline V lookup: CDR1 SGHVS, CDR2 FNYEAQ. The CDR3 is made up of 16 amino acids. V gave up 2 bases and J gave up 0 bases; unmatched junction bases: 6. CDR3 DNA: TGTGCCAGCAGCTTAAGGCAGCGGGGGTACTCCTACGAGCAGTACTTC. Its translation is CASSLRQRGYSYEQYF. The whole variable domain, filled in from reference TRBV7-6 and TRBJ2-7, reads GAGVSQSPRYKVTKRGQDVALRCDPISGHVSLYWYRQALGQGPEFLTYFNYEAQQDKSGLPNDRFSAERPEGSISTLTIQRTEQRDSAMYRCASSLRQRGYSYEQYFGPGTRLTVT.

The CDR3 is CASSMRDRAADSPLHF. The CDR3 bases are TGTGCCAGTAGTATGAGGGACAGGGCGGCGGATTCACCCCTCCACTTT. The rearrangement joins TRBV19 to TRBJ1-6, with 9 bases identical to TRBD1. The J segment lost 8 bases and the V segment lost 3 bases, leaving 8 bases of the junction unmatched. This CDR3 has 16 residues. CDR1 is LNHDA, CDR2 SQIVND, per germline (reference sequence).

This rearrangement joins TRBV5-1 to TRBJ1-2; no clear D. V lost 0 bases and J 4 bases, leaving 13 bases between the germline ends. This CDR3 contains 15 residues. Germline V lookup: CDR1 SGHRS, CDR2 YFSETQ. CDR3 in DNA: TGCGCCAGCAGCTTGGATCCGGTATCCCCCTATGGCTACACCTTC. It is translated as CASSLDPVSPYGYTF.

The CDR3 DNA sequence: TGTGCCAGCTCACTCGACCTCGGGAGCCTGAGCACAGATACGCAGTATTTT. This codes for CASSLDLGSLSTDTQYF. This chain uses TRBV18 with TRBJ2-3; the D gene is possibly TRBD2 (6 bases). The V end lost 4 bases, the J end lost 0 bases, and 17 bases lay between the germline ends. This CDR3 is 17 amino acids long. Germline V gene lookup returns CDR1 KGHSH and CDR2 LQKENI.

The chain joins TRBV5-5 to TRBJ2-5; 7 positions agree with TRBD1. CDR1 and CDR2 (germline): SGHKS, YYEKEE (reference sequence). CDR3 length equals 15 residues. Trimming at V came to 0 bases and at J to 5 bases, leaving 7 bases not matched to a gene. The CDR3: CASSLEGALKETQYF. The CDR3 bases are TGTGCCAGCAGCTTGGAGGGGGCTTTGAAGGAGACCCAGTACTTC.